This TCR beta chain was sequenced during a study of T-cell reconstitution after alpha-beta-depleted transplantation in children. Study observations and caveats: T cells produced anew were the main source of T-cell counts and diversity one year after transplant. Approximately two months post-transplant, alpha-beta T cells reportedly originated from several hundred expanded graft clones.

Unique molecular identifiers were incorporated when the TCRbeta library was constructed. One entry per CDR3 protein, called by TCRdb with MiXCR from the PCR reads. The table includes about 580,000 distinct CDR3 sequences, roughly 24% detected once. This clonotype was recorded a few times. No antigen is known for it. CDR3 length equals 15 residues. Trimming removed 5 bases from V and 4 bases from J; junction bases left unmatched: 9. From germline, CDR1 is SGHRS and CDR2 YFSETQ. The sequencing used PBMCs, mostly from graft donor cells, collected 360 days after TCRalphabeta/CD19-depleted stem cell transplant. The TCR was taken from a boy younger than two who had a stem cell transplant for acute myeloid leukemia, so the T cells may come from the graft donor. This chain uses TRBV5-1 with TRBJ2-5; 9 bases agree with TRBD1. CDR3 DNA sequence: TGCGCCAGCAGGTCCGGGACAGGGCCGGGAGAGACCCAGTACTTC. This codes for CASRSGTGPGETQYF.